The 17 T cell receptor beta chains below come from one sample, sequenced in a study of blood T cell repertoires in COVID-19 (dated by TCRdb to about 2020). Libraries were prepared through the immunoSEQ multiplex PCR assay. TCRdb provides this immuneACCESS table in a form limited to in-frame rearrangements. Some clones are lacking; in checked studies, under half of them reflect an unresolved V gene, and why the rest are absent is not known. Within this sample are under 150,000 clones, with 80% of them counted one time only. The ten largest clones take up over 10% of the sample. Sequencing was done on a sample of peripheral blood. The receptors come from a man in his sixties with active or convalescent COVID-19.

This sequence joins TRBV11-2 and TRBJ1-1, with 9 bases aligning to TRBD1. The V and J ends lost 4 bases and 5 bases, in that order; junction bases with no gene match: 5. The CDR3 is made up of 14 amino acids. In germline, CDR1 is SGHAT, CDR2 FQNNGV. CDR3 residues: CASSSGQGTTEAFF. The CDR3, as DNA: TGTGCCAGCAGCTCGGGACAGGGTACGACTGAAGCTTTCTTT.

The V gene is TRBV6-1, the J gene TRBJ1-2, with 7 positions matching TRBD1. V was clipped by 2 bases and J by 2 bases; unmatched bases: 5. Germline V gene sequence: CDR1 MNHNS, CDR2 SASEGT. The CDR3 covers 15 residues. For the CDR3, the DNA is TGTGCCAGCAGTGAACCAGGGGGAGCCAACTATGGCTACACCTTC. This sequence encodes CASSEPGGANYGYTF.

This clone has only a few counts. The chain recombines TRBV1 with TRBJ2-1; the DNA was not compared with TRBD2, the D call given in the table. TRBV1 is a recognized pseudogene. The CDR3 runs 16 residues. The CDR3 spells CTSSQDRLAGCNEQFF. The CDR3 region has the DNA TGCACCAGCAGCCAAGATCGTCTAGCGGGATGCAATGAGCAGTTCTTC.

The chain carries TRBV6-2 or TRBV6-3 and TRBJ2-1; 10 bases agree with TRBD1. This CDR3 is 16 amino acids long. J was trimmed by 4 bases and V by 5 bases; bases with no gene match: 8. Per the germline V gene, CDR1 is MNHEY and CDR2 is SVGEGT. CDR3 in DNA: TGTGCCAGCAGTGGACTTGGGACAGGGGTTTACAATGAGCAGTTCTTC. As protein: CASSGLGTGVYNEQFF.

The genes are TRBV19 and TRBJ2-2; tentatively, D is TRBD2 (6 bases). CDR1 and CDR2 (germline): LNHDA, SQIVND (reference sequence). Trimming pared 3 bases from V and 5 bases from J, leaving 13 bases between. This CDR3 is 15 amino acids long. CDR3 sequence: CASSIYGSGTGELFF. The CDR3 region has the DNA TGTGCCAGTAGTATTTACGGGAGTGGGACCGGGGAGCTGTTTTTT.

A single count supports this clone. The CDR3 region has the DNA TGCAGTGCGACAGGGGCAGATACGCAGTATTTT. It codes for CSATGADTQYF. This sequence joins TRBV20-1 and TRBJ2-3; 8 bases map to TRBD1. V shed 6 bases and J 4 bases; nucleotides not matched to a gene: 0. This CDR3 has 11 residues. Germline V CDR1 and CDR2: DFQATT, SNEGSKA (reference sequence).

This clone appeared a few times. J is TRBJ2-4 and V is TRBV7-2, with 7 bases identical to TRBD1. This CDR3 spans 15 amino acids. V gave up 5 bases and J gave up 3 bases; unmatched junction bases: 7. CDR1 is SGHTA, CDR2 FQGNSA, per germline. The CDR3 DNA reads TGTGCCAGCAGCCCCCGGACAGGCGTCAAAAACATTCAGTACTTC. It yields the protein CASSPRTGVKNIQYF.

CDR3 sequence reads: CASSGRERTYNEQFF. The CDR3 region has the DNA TGCGCCAGCAGCGGGCGGGAGCGTACCTACAATGAGCAGTTCTTC. The chain couples TRBV5-1 to TRBJ2-1; 7 bases agree with TRBD2. The CDR3 has 15 amino acids. CDR1 and CDR2 from the germline V gene are SGHRS and YFSETQ. V lost 4 bases and J lost 2; bases outside the gene matches: 6.

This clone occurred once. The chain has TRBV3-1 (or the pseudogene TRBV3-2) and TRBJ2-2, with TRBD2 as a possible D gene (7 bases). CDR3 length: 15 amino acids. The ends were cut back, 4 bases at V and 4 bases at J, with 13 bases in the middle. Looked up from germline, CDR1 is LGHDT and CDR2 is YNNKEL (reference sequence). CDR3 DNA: TGTGCCAGCAGCCTCGGGGGCGGGGGCACCGGGGAGCTGTTTTTT. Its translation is CASSLGGGGTGELFF.

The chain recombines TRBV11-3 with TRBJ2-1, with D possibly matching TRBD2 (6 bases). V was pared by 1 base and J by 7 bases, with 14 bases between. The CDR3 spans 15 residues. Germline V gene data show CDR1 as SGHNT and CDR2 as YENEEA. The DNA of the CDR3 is TGTGCCAGCAGCTTAGGGAGGGCCAAAGTGAATGAGCAGTTCTTC. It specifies CASSLGRAKVNEQFF.

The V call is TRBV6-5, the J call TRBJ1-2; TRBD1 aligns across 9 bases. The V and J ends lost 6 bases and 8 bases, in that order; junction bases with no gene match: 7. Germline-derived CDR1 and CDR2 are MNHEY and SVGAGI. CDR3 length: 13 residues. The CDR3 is CASRDRGIRGYTF. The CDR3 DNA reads TGTGCCAGCAGGGACAGGGGAATAAGGGGCTACACCTTC.

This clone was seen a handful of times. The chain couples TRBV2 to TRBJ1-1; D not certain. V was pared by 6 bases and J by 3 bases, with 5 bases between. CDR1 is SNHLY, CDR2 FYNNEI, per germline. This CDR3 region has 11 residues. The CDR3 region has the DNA TGTGCCAGCAGCGTCTACACTGAAGCTTTCTTT. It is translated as CASSVYTEAFF.

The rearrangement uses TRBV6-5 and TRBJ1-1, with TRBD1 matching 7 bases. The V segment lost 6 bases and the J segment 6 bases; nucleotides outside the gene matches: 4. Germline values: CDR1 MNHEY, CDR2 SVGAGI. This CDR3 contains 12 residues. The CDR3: CASRDRFAEAFF. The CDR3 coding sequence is TGTGCCAGCAGGGACAGGTTTGCTGAAGCTTTCTTT.

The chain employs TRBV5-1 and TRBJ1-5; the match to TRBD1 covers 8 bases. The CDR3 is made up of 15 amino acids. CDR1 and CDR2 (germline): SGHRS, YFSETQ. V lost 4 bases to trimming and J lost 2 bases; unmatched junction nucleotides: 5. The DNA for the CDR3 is TGCGCCAGCAGCCCGGGGACAGGAGGCAATCAGCCCCAGCATTTT. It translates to CASSPGTGGNQPQHF.

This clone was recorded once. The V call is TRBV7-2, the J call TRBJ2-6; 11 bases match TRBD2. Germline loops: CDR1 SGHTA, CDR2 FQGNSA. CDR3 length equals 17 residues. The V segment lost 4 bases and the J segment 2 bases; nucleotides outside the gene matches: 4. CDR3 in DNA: TGTGCCAGCAGCTCCCGACTAGCGGGAACTGGGGCCAACGTCCTGACTTTC. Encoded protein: CASSSRLAGTGANVLTF. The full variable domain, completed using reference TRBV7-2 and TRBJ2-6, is GAGVSQSPSNKVTEKGKDVELRCDPISGHTALYWYRQSLGQGLEFLIYFQGNSAPDKSGLPSDRFSAERTGGSVSTLTIQRTQQEDSAVYLCASSSRLAGTGANVLTFGAGSRLTVL.

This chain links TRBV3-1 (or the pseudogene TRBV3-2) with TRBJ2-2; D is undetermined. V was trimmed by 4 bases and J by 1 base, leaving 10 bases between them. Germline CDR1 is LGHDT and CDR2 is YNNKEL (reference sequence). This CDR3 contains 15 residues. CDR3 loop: CASSPSGGNTGELFF. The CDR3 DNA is TGTGCCAGCAGCCCCTCTGGCGGGAACACCGGGGAGCTGTTTTTT.

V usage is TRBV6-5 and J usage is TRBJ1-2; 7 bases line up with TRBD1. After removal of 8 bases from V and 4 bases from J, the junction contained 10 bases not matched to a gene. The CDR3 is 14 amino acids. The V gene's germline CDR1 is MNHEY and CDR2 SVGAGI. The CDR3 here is CASQTDRDIYGYTF. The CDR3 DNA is TGTGCCAGCCAGACCGACAGGGATATCTATGGCTACACCTTC.